The present T cell receptor (beta chain) was sequenced within a study of shared clonotypes between healthy human individuals. Measured with immunoSEQ multiplex PCR; TCRdb has only the in-frame clones, and not every one. Among millions of clones listed, over 85% were seen once. Trimming pared 5 bases from V and 9 bases from J, leaving 14 bases between. The V gene's germline CDR1 is MGHDK and CDR2 SYGVNS. The CDR3 covers 13 residues. The source is a man between 18 and 35 years old in good health. The sample consisted of naive CD4+ T cells sorted from blood. The subset here: CD45RA+ positively selected. The chain couples TRBV25-1 to TRBJ1-3; D is unclear. CDR3 coding DNA: TGTGCCAGCAGTAATCCCGGTCTAGCCACCATATATTTT. Encoded protein: CASSNPGLATIYF.